This T cell receptor beta chain originates from a study of Tregs in tolerant kidney transplant recipients. The study, taken as a whole, reports: Nucleotide sequences could not be compared across some patients' samples due to primer changes.

As to this clone: Its specificity is not known.

Losses at the gene ends were 0 bases for V and 3 bases for J; bases not matched to a gene: 7. The CDR3 length is 16 residues. Germline CDR1 reads SGDLS; CDR2 reads YYNGEE. Profiling relied on immunoSEQ multiplex PCR, and the TCRdb table lists in-frame clones only, not all of them. Altogether 14,000 to 15,000 clones are present, around 77% being singletons, with the ten largest covering 1.5% to 2%. This sequence joins TRBV9 and TRBJ2-5; 8 bases match TRBD2. The clonotype originates from a human donor who received a combined kidney and bone marrow transplant. The sample consisted of Tregs from blood, taken before the transplant. Written as DNA, the CDR3 is TGTGCCAGCAGCGTAGCGCCGGGAGGGCCGAAAGAGACCCAGTACTTC. Translated: CASSVAPGGPKETQYF.